This paragraph reports one TCR beta chain. How the authors handled the data: From reference gene primer amplification, estimates of nucleated cell counts were derived. Produced via immunoSEQ multiplex PCR; TCRdb's table is partial and in-frame only. From that table come the V and J calls and clone size; the DNA was used to work out D and trimming. The repertoire holds about 240,000 clones, about four fifths seen once, with over 7.5% in the top ten. This record comes from a study of blood T cell repertoires in COVID-19. Across the whole study: Whether acute or convalescent, the COVID-19 samples came from the United States, Italy and Spain. From T cells, B-cell-depleted T cells, or PBMCs came the material, which was cDNA or gDNA.

Sequencing input: peripheral blood. This receptor was obtained from a woman of 80 years or more with acute or convalescent COVID-19.

The CDR3 coding sequence is TGTGCCAGCAGTGAAGGAGTCCTAGCCAAAAACATTCAGTACTTC. Protein: CASSEGVLAKNIQYF. The chain combines TRBV6-1 with TRBJ2-4, with D hard to call. V was pared by 1 base and J by 0 bases, with 7 bases between. This CDR3 has 15 residues. Germline lookup yields CDR1 MNHNS and CDR2 SASEGT.